This T cell receptor (beta chain) was sequenced during a study of technical replicates of blood from several donors. Details on this clone: The junction does not match germline at one end; this may be a read error.

From germline, CDR1 is SNHLY and CDR2 FYNNEI. The CDR3 has 15 amino acids. Data came from immunoSEQ multiplex PCR; TCRdb stores just in-frame clones and leaves some out. The repertoire has about 83,000 clones, roughly 94% of them found once; the top ten carry 0.2% to 0.25%. This rearrangement joins TRBV2 to TRBJ2-1, with D perhaps TRBD2 (6 bases). Sequenced material: T cells isolated from PBMCs. The receptor comes from a human donor in good health. CDR3 protein: CASGGLLALDNGQFF. In nucleotides, the CDR3 is TGTGCCAGCGGGGGACTCTTGGCACTTGACAATGGGCAGTTCTTC.